This T cell receptor (beta chain) was recorded in a study of OX40 agonist ivuxolimab in advanced cancers. Overall study: Patients were dosed intravenously with ivuxolimab at 0.01 to 10 mg/kg every 2 weeks.

Sequencing used immunoSEQ multiplex PCR; TCRdb keeps in-frame clones, though not all of them. This sample has about 21,000 clones, with around nine tenths found just once. Note on this clone: Its specificity is not known.

Regarding the study as a whole: Expanded clones were, on average, more numerous among CD8+ T cells than CD4+. No antigen was identified for the clonally expanded peripheral T cells.

The sample consisted of CD4+ or CD8+ T cells sorted from blood, taken in a trial of the OX40 agonist ivuxolimab. The sequence derives from an adult with an advanced solid tumor such as melanoma, head and neck, liver or kidney cancer.

CDR3 nucleotide sequence: TGTGCCAGCAGCTCCTCGCGGTCGGAGACCCAGTACTTC. As protein: CASSSSRSETQYF. The chain uses TRBV7-7 and TRBJ2-5, with no clear D. V shed 4 bases and J shed 5 bases, with 11 bases lying between them. The CDR3 is made up of 13 amino acids. Germline V gene data show CDR1 as SSHAT and CDR2 as FNYEAQ (reference sequence).